The clone carrying this T cell receptor beta chain was seen a single time. The source of the sample is a study of blood T cell repertoires in COVID-19. Study overall: Italy, Spain and the United States were the sources of the convalescent and acute COVID-19 samples. PBMCs, B-cell-depleted T cells, or T cells were the source of the cDNA or gDNA that made up the material.

The trim removed 7 bases at V and 7 bases at J, leaving 11 bases unmatched. CDR1 and CDR2 (germline): MDHEN, SYDVKM. CDR3 length: 15 amino acids. Authors' methods: Amplified reference gene primers provided the basis for estimating nucleated cell counts. Sequencing used immunoSEQ multiplex PCR; TCRdb keeps in-frame clones, though not all of them. The V and J calls and the clone size are those of that table, but D and trimming were determined from the DNA. The sample records around 100,000 clones, roughly 87% being singletons. The chain recombines TRBV28 with TRBJ2-2; 8 bases match TRBD1. This sequence was found in a man aged 25 to 40 in a cohort sampled during active COVID-19. The sequenced sample consisted of peripheral blood. This chain's CDR3 is CASTPGTTGGGELFF. In DNA form, the CDR3 reads TGTGCCAGCACCCCCGGGACCACAGGGGGCGGGGAGCTGTTTTTT.